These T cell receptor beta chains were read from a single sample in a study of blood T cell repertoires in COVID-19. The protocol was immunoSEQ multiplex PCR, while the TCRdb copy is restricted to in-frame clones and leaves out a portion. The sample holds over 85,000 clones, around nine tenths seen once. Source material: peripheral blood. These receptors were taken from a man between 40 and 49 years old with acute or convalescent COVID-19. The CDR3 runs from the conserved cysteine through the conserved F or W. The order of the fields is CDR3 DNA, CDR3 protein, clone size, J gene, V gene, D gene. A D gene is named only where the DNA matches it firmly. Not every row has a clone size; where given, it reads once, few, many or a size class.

DNA: TGTGCCAGCAGCACGACCCCGGGGACTAGCGGGAGGTCTGGGGAGCTGTTTTTT; CDR3: CASSTTPGTSGRSGELFF; size: NA; J: TRBJ2-2; V: TRBV7-3; D: TRBD2
DNA: TGCGCCAGCAGATCGCAGACAGGGGGGCATGAGCAGTTCTTC; CDR3: CASRSQTGGHEQFF; size: NA; J: TRBJ2-1; V: TRBV5-1; D: TRBD1
DNA: TGTGCCAGCCAGTACACAGGGGGCGCCGGGGACGGCTACACCTTC; CDR3: CASQYTGGAGDGYTF; size: NA; J: TRBJ1-2; V: TRBV6-5; D: TRBD1
DNA: TGCGCCAGCAGCTTGCAAGGAGACTCCTACAATGAGCAGTTCTTC; CDR3: CASSLQGDSYNEQFF; size: NA; J: TRBJ2-1; V: TRBV5-1; D: NA
DNA: TGCAGCGTCCTGCTGGGGGCCTTGTGGACTGAAGCTTTCTTT; CDR3: CSVLLGALWTEAFF; size: NA; J: TRBJ1-1; V: TRBV29-1; D: NA
DNA: TGTGCCACCAGTGATTGGCCGGGACAGGGACGCTCTAACTATGGCTACACCTTC; CDR3: CATSDWPGQGRSNYGYTF; size: NA; J: TRBJ1-2; V: TRBV24-1; D: TRBD1
DNA: TGTGCCAGCAGTTCAGGGTCTCATAGCAATCAGCCCCAGCATTTT; CDR3: CASSSGSHSNQPQHF; size: NA; J: TRBJ1-5; V: TRBV6-5; D: NA
DNA: TGTGCCTGGAGTGTAAGCGCAGGGGCGCGTAGGAGGAACACTGAAGCTTTCTTT; CDR3: CAWSVSAGARRRNTEAFF; size: NA; J: TRBJ1-1; V: TRBV30; D: NA
DNA: TGTGCCAGCCGCGGGACAGTGGTCAATGAGCAGTTCTTC; CDR3: CASRGTVVNEQFF; size: once; J: TRBJ2-1; V: TRBV2; D: NA
DNA: TGCGCCAGCAGCACAACAGGGGGCGCCGCCAAAAACATTCAGTACTTC; CDR3: CASSTTGGAAKNIQYF; size: NA; J: TRBJ2-4; V: TRBV5-1; D: TRBD1
DNA: TGTGCCAGCAGCTTGGGTGAGACAAGGAGGGTGAACACTGAAGCTTTCTTT; CDR3: CASSLGETRRVNTEAFF; size: NA; J: TRBJ1-1; V: TRBV5-6; D: NA
DNA: TGTGCCTGGTTGTGGAGAAACACTGAAGCTTTCTTT; CDR3: CAWLWRNTEAFF; size: NA; J: TRBJ1-1; V: TRBV30; D: NA
DNA: TGTGCCAGCAACCAGGGGGGCCCTGGGGCCAACGTCCTGACTTTC; CDR3: CASNQGGPGANVLTF; size: NA; J: TRBJ2-6; V: TRBV6-5; D: NA
DNA: TGTGCCAGCAGGAACACCGAGGGGGCGGGAGGAAACACCATATATTTT; CDR3: CASRNTEGAGGNTIYF; size: NA; J: TRBJ1-3; V: TRBV7-6; D: TRBD1
DNA: TGCAGTGCTCCAAGAGTGGATACGCAGTATTTT; CDR3: CSAPRVDTQYF; size: NA; J: TRBJ2-3; V: TRBV20-1; D: NA
DNA: TGCGCCAGCAGCTCTCTGACAGGGGGGAACACTGAAGCTTTCTTT; CDR3: CASSSLTGGNTEAFF; size: NA; J: TRBJ1-1; V: TRBV5-1; D: TRBD1
DNA: TGCGCCAGCAGCCTCCGGGACAGGAACTCCTACGAGCAGTACTTC; CDR3: CASSLRDRNSYEQYF; size: NA; J: TRBJ2-7; V: TRBV4-1; D: TRBD1
DNA: TGTGCCAGTAGTGCCCGGTCCAGGGGATCTGGAAACACCATATATTTT; CDR3: CASSARSRGSGNTIYF; size: few; J: TRBJ1-3; V: TRBV19; D: NA
DNA: TGCAGCGTTGTAGGGACAGGGGTTTCCTACGAGCAGTACTTC; CDR3: CSVVGTGVSYEQYF; size: few; J: TRBJ2-7; V: TRBV29-1; D: TRBD1
DNA: TGTGCCAGCAGCCTAGACTATGGCTACACCTTC; CDR3: CASSLDYGYTF; size: NA; J: TRBJ1-2; V: TRBV6-5; D: NA
DNA: TGTGCCAGCAGCCAAGCTATCACCGGGGAGCTGTTTTTT; CDR3: CASSQAITGELFF; size: NA; J: TRBJ2-2; V: TRBV4-2; D: NA
DNA: TGTGCCAGCAGCCAAGAACGCAGGAATGACTATGGCTACACCTTC; CDR3: CASSQERRNDYGYTF; size: NA; J: TRBJ1-2; V: TRBV4-2; D: NA
DNA: TGTGCTAGCAGGGCGGGACTAGCGAGCACCGGGGAGCTGTTTTTT; CDR3: CASRAGLASTGELFF; size: NA; J: TRBJ2-2; V: TRBV9; D: TRBD2
DNA: TGTGCCAGCAGCTTAGCATCGGGTCAGAACACTGAAGCTTTCTTT; CDR3: CASSLASGQNTEAFF; size: NA; J: TRBJ1-1; V: TRBV7-6; D: NA
DNA: TGCGCCAGCAGCTTGGGGCAGGGTACTGGAAACACCATATATTTT; CDR3: CASSLGQGTGNTIYF; size: NA; J: TRBJ1-3; V: TRBV5-1; D: NA
DNA: TGTGCCAGCAGCCAGACTGGACTAGCGGGAGAGGAAGAGACCCAGTACTTC; CDR3: CASSQTGLAGEEETQYF; size: once; J: TRBJ2-5; V: TRBV3-1/TRBV3-2; D: TRBD2
DNA: TGTGCCAGCAGTTACTCGAGAGGCCTCTACGAGCAGTACTTC; CDR3: CASSYSRGLYEQYF; size: NA; J: TRBJ2-7; V: TRBV6-5; D: NA
DNA: TGTGCCAGCAGCCAAGAGGCGCGGGCGAACACCGGGGAGCTGTTTTTT; CDR3: CASSQEARANTGELFF; size: NA; J: TRBJ2-2; V: TRBV4-2; D: NA
DNA: TGTGCCAGCAGTCTCTACGCCGCGACAGGGGGCCGGAAAAACTCTGGGGCCAACGTCCTGACTTTC; CDR3: CASSLYAATGGRKNSGANVLTF; size: NA; J: TRBJ2-6; V: TRBV6-6; D: TRBD1
DNA: TGCGCCAGCAGCTTGGCAGGGTTCGGGAACACTGAAGCTTTCTTT; CDR3: CASSLAGFGNTEAFF; size: NA; J: TRBJ1-1; V: TRBV5-1; D: NA
DNA: TGTGCCAGCAGCGCCAACAGGGGGCCTGGAAACACCATATATTTT; CDR3: CASSANRGPGNTIYF; size: NA; J: TRBJ1-3; V: TRBV7-8; D: TRBD1
DNA: TGTGCCAGCAGTGAAGCGAGAGGGGGCGGGTTGAAAGGCTACACCTTC; CDR3: CASSEARGGGLKGYTF; size: once; J: TRBJ1-2; V: TRBV2; D: TRBD1
DNA: TGTGCCAGTAGTATCGGGGAAGAGCAGTACTTC; CDR3: CASSIGEEQYF; size: once; J: TRBJ2-7; V: TRBV19; D: NA
DNA: TGTGCCAGTAGTTCACCAGGACAGGGAAGCTCCTACAATGAGCAGTTCTTC; CDR3: CASSSPGQGSSYNEQFF; size: NA; J: TRBJ2-1; V: TRBV19; D: TRBD1
DNA: TGTGCCAGCAGTGATGTGTCAGCCGAGGGATACGAGCAGTACTTC; CDR3: CASSDVSAEGYEQYF; size: many; J: TRBJ2-7; V: TRBV6-1; D: NA
DNA: TGTGCCAGCAGCCGGACAGGTCAAGAGACCCAGTACTTC; CDR3: CASSRTGQETQYF; size: NA; J: TRBJ2-5; V: TRBV3-1/TRBV3-2; D: TRBD1
DNA: TGTGCCAGCAGTGAAGCGCGGTATTACGAGCAGTACTTC; CDR3: CASSEARYYEQYF; size: NA; J: TRBJ2-7; V: TRBV6-1; D: NA
DNA: TGTGCCAGCAGCTTAGGTAGTACCTACGAGCAGTACTTC; CDR3: CASSLGSTYEQYF; size: NA; J: TRBJ2-7; V: TRBV11-3; D: NA
DNA: TGTGCCAGCAGTTACAACCCCCCGGCTAACTATGGCTACACCTTC; CDR3: CASSYNPPANYGYTF; size: once; J: TRBJ1-2; V: TRBV6-5; D: NA
DNA: TGTGCCAGCAGTTTAGCGGGAGTAGAGACCCAGTACTTC; CDR3: CASSLAGVETQYF; size: NA; J: TRBJ2-5; V: TRBV12-3/TRBV12-4; D: NA
DNA: TGTGCCAGCAGCGCCCAAGAGAGCACCATATATTTT; CDR3: CASSAQESTIYF; size: NA; J: TRBJ1-3; V: TRBV11-2; D: NA
DNA: TGTGCCAGCAGCACCCAGGGACAGCCTTTCCCTTCACCCCTCCACTTT; CDR3: CASSTQGQPFPSPLHF; size: once; J: TRBJ1-6; V: TRBV11-2; D: TRBD1